The 24 T cell receptor beta chains presented below share a single source sample, sequenced in a study of cytomegalovirus exposure and HLA in healthy donors. Primers for the PCR totalled 60 Vbeta and 13 Jbeta. Here immunoSEQ multiplex PCR was the method, and the copy in TCRdb shows in-frame clones only, minus some. This table has approximately 44,000 clones, roughly 87% appearing once. The sequenced sample consisted of PBMCs. Source of these receptors: a woman in her 40s in good health and CMV-seropositive.

V is TRBV5-6 and J is TRBJ2-3; D possibly corresponds to TRBD1 (6 bases). Germline lookup yields CDR1 SGHDT and CDR2 YYEEEE. The CDR3 extends over 15 amino acids. The V end was cut by 4 bases, the J end by 3 bases, with 15 bases between. The CDR3, as DNA: TGTGCCAGCAGCATACAGGGACCCCTTACAGATACGCAGTATTTT. Protein: CASSIQGPLTDTQYF.

This clone was found a few times. The V gene is TRBV10-3, the J gene TRBJ2-1; no firm D call. Germline CDR1 reads ENHRY; CDR2 reads SYGVKD. CDR3 length equals 13 residues. The V end was cut by 0 bases, the J end by 9 bases, with 9 bases between. The CDR3 is CAISESEVFEQFF. The DNA of the CDR3 is TGTGCCATCAGTGAGTCAGAGGTTTTTGAGCAGTTCTTC.

This chain links TRBV15 with TRBJ2-5, with D maybe TRBD1 (5 bases). Germline lookup yields CDR1 LNHNV and CDR2 YYDKDF (reference sequence). V was pared by 0 bases and J by 4 bases, with 6 bases between. The CDR3 is 13 residues long. The CDR3 DNA sequence: TGTGCCACCAGCAGAGATCAGGGAGAGACCCAGTACTTC. Protein: CATSRDQGETQYF.

The rearrangement links TRBV5-1 to TRBJ2-6, with unresolved D. Germline loops: CDR1 SGHRS, CDR2 YFSETQ. The CDR3 is 18 residues long. The V end was cut by 3 bases, the J end by 4 bases, with 20 bases between. CDR3 nucleotide sequence: TGCGCCAGCAGCTCGGAGACCAATCGTCTTGCCGGGGCCAACGTCCTGACTTTC. It translates to CASSSETNRLAGANVLTF.

The chain combines TRBV7-9 with TRBJ1-2, with D uncertain. Trimming pared 5 bases from V and 6 bases from J, leaving 13 bases between. This CDR3 is built from 13 residues. From germline, CDR1 is SEHNR and CDR2 FQNEAQ (reference sequence). CDR3 DNA: TGTGCCAGCAGCGATTATCGGTCAAATGGCTACACCTTC. Amino acid sequence: CASSDYRSNGYTF.

The chain carries TRBV6-5 and TRBJ2-7, with D hard to call. CDR1 and CDR2 (germline): MNHEY, SVGAGI. Trimming removed 5 bases from V and 5 bases from J, with 19 bases in between. CDR3 size: 15 residues. CDR3 in amino acids: CASSADIGSWNEQYF. CDR3 in DNA: TGTGCCAGCAGTGCTGACATAGGCTCTTGGAACGAGCAGTACTTC.

The chain has TRBV5-1 and TRBJ2-1; possibly TRBD2 for D (5 bases). The CDR3 runs 11 residues. V lost 4 bases to trimming and J lost 8 bases, with 7 bases between them. Germline V gene lookup returns CDR1 SGHRS and CDR2 YFSETQ. The CDR3 spells CASSLADEQFF. CDR3 nucleotide sequence: TGCGCCAGCAGCCTAGCCGATGAGCAGTTCTTC.

On this clone: The sample carries other DNA sequences with the same CDR3. V gene TRBV7-6 combines with J gene TRBJ2-6; D may be TRBD1 (6 bases). CDR3 length: 19 amino acids. The germline V gene has CDR1 SGHVS and CDR2 FNYEAQ. V was cut by 3 bases and J by 0 bases, with 18 bases left in between. CDR3 loop: CASSLPGHSTSSGANVLTF. Written as DNA, the CDR3 is TGTGCCAGCAGCTTGCCGGGACACAGCACGTCCTCTGGGGCCAACGTCCTGACTTTC.

V is TRBV1 and J is TRBJ2-2; the table's D call, TRBD2, has no DNA check behind it. TRBV1 is a pseudogene. The length of the CDR3 is 16 residues. The CDR3 DNA follows: TGCACCAGCAGCCAAGTTCCTAGCGGGGATCACTCGGAGCTGTTTTTT. This codes for CTSSQVPSGDHSELFF.

V is TRBV5-1 and J is TRBJ2-1, with D tentatively TRBD2 (6 bases). CDR1 and CDR2 (germline): SGHRS, YFSETQ. The CDR3 contains 13 residues. Trimming took off 0 bases at V and 7 bases at J, with 8 bases between the two ends. The CDR3 sequence: CASSLGRGNEQFF. DNA for the CDR3: TGCGCCAGCAGCTTGGGTCGGGGGAATGAGCAGTTCTTC.

The genes are TRBV30 and TRBJ1-6, with TRBD1 matching over 9 bases. Germline CDR1 reads GTSNPN; CDR2 reads SVGIG (reference sequence). V shed 7 bases and J 8 bases; nucleotides not matched to a gene: 3. The CDR3 sequence is 12 residues long. Here the CDR3 reads CAFGQGHSPLHF. The CDR3 DNA reads TGTGCCTTCGGACAGGGGCATTCACCCCTCCACTTT.

The J gene is TRBJ2-1, the V gene TRBV27, with 8 bases matching TRBD2. The germline CDR1 and CDR2 sequences are MNHEY and SMNVEV (reference sequence). With V trimmed by 7 bases and J by 6 bases, 5 bases remained unmatched. This CDR3 is 13 amino acids long. CDR3 in amino acids: CASTRTSSNEQFF. CDR3 nucleotides: TGTGCCAGCACTAGGACTAGCAGCAATGAGCAGTTCTTC.

The rearrangement uses TRBV27 and TRBJ2-6; 9 nucleotides align to TRBD1. V was clipped by 7 bases and J by 0 bases; unmatched bases: 7. This CDR3 spans 17 amino acids. Germline V gene lookup returns CDR1 MNHEY and CDR2 SMNVEV (reference sequence). CDR3 sequence: CASKSGTGYSGANVLTF. DNA for the CDR3: TGTGCCAGCAAATCCGGGACAGGGTACTCTGGGGCCAACGTCCTGACTTTC.

The chain employs TRBV7-2 and TRBJ1-1; no clear D. CDR1 and CDR2 (germline): SGHTA, FQGNSA. This CDR3 comprises 11 residues. V lost 2 bases, J lost 8 bases, and 6 bases lay in between. The CDR3 spells CASSLFREAFF. CDR3 coding DNA: TGTGCCAGCAGCTTATTCCGGGAAGCTTTCTTT.

This sequence joins TRBV5-4 and TRBJ1-3; maybe TRBD1 (5 bases). The CDR3 contains 16 residues. V was clipped by 4 bases and J by 0 bases, with 14 bases between them. Germline V gives CDR1 SGHNT, CDR2 YYREEE (reference sequence). CDR3 in DNA: TGTGCCAGCAGCCCGGAGGGACCGAACTCTGGAAACACCATATATTTT. This translates into CASSPEGPNSGNTIYF.

This clone has just one count. The chain employs TRBV28 and TRBJ1-5; D unresolved. V was trimmed by 6 bases and J by 10 bases, leaving 13 bases between them. The CDR3 totals 12 residues. Germline V gives CDR1 MDHEN, CDR2 SYDVKM. The CDR3 DNA follows: TGTGCCAGCAGATCGTCGAGTCAACCCCAGCATTTT. Translated: CASRSSSQPQHF.

The V call is TRBV7-8, the J call TRBJ2-1, with D possibly being TRBD1 (8 bases). This CDR3 spans 17 amino acids. V lost 5 bases and J 4 bases, leaving 21 bases between the germline ends. Per germline, CDR1 SGHVS and CDR2 FQNEAQ. This CDR3 is CASSPAPDREGYNEQFF. DNA of the CDR3: TGTGCCAGCAGCCCTGCCCCGGACAGGGAGGGGTACAATGAGCAGTTCTTC.

The V call is TRBV18, the J call TRBJ2-1, with 11 bases aligning to TRBD1. Germline assignment: CDR1 KGHSH and CDR2 LQKENI. The CDR3 totals 13 residues. J was trimmed by 12 bases and V by 7 bases; bases with no gene match: 8. The CDR3 bases are TGTGCCAGCTGGACGGGACAGGGGGAAGGGCAGTTCTTC. It encodes CASWTGQGEGQFF.

The chain combines TRBV7-2 with TRBJ2-6, with D hard to call. Trimming stripped 4 bases from V and 2 bases from J, with 6 bases between. CDR3 size: 14 residues. Germline V gives CDR1 SGHTA, CDR2 FQGNSA. CDR3 in amino acids: CASSSTPGANVLTF. The DNA of the CDR3 is TGTGCCAGCAGCTCTACCCCTGGGGCCAACGTCCTGACTTTC. The entire variable domain, with the rest obtained from reference TRBV7-2 and TRBJ2-6, is as follows: GAGVSQSPSNKVTEKGKDVELRCDPISGHTALYWYRQSLGQGLEFLIYFQGNSAPDKSGLPSDRFSAERTGGSVSTLTIQRTQQEDSAVYLCASSSTPGANVLTFGAGSRLTVL.

The chain employs TRBV5-4 and TRBJ2-5; 7 nucleotides line up with TRBD1. The ends lost 4 bases at V and 1 base at J; junction bases unmatched: 4. The CDR3 has 14 residues. Germline CDR1 SGHNT, CDR2 YYREEE (reference sequence). For the CDR3, the DNA is TGTGCCAGCAGCCCGGGACAGTTCCAAGAGACCCAGTACTTC. This sequence encodes CASSPGQFQETQYF.

The V gene is TRBV5-1, the J gene TRBJ1-3; maybe TRBD1 (5 bases). The CDR3 is 14 amino acids. Trimming took off 3 bases at V and 2 bases at J, with 9 bases between the two ends. Germline values: CDR1 SGHRS, CDR2 YFSETQ. CDR3 nucleotides: TGCGCCAGCAGCTCAGACAGTACTGGAAACACCATATATTTT. It codes for CASSSDSTGNTIYF.

DNA of the CDR3: TGTGCCAGCAGTGCACTAGCCGAGCTTGAGAGGGGCGGGGAGCTGTTTTTT. It codes for CASSALAELERGGELFF. The chain links TRBV6-1 to TRBJ2-2, with a tentative D call TRBD2 (6 bases). V was shortened by 4 bases and J by 7 bases, with 22 bases between the two germline ends. CDR3 length equals 17 residues. The germline gives CDR1 MNHNS, CDR2 SASEGT.

J is TRBJ2-1 and V is TRBV18; possibly TRBD1 for D (5 bases). The CDR3 is 17 amino acids. Germline V lookup: CDR1 KGHSH, CDR2 LQKENI. V lost 3 bases, J lost 10 bases, and 25 bases lay in between. Written as DNA, the CDR3 is TGTGCCAGCTCACCTGAACTACAGGTTAACGTGAGGAACGAGCAGTTCTTC. Protein: CASSPELQVNVRNEQFF.

In its sample, this clone was seen once. This rearrangement joins TRBV11-3 to TRBJ2-2; 11 bases map to TRBD2. The germline gives CDR1 SGHNT, CDR2 YENEEA. The CDR3 length is 15 residues. J lost 6 bases, V lost 3 bases, and 3 bases had no gene match. This CDR3 is CASSFSGGAAGELFF. CDR3 nucleotides: TGTGCCAGCAGCTTTAGCGGGGGGGCCGCCGGGGAGCTGTTTTTT.